The rows below give T cell receptor beta chains drawn from one sample of a study of T cell responses to AZD1222 COVID-19 vaccine. Method: immunoSEQ multiplex PCR; TCRdb's copy keeps in-frame clones and lacks some. The data hold fewer than 200,000 clones, with 85% to 95% observed a single time. This specimen was peripheral blood, taken on day 0 of AZD1222 vaccination. The receptors were sampled from an adult in good health. Both conserved end residues are part of each CDR3. D genes are given only for firm matches. Rows may omit the clone size; those that give it use once, few, many or a size class.

V gene: TRBV7-9; D gene: NA; J gene: TRBJ1-6; clone size: NA; CDR3 DNA: TGTGCCAGCCGGGTCCTTTATAATTCACCCCTCCACTTT; CDR3 protein: CASRVLYNSPLHF
V gene: TRBV27; D gene: TRBD2; J gene: TRBJ2-1; clone size: NA; CDR3 DNA: TGTGCCAGCACCCCTACGACTAGCGGGAGGAATGAGCAGTTCTTC; CDR3 protein: CASTPTTSGRNEQFF
V gene: TRBV5-1; D gene: NA; J gene: TRBJ2-3; clone size: NA; CDR3 DNA: TGCGCCAGCAGCTTGGGACTAGATATGAGCACAGATACGCAGTATTTT; CDR3 protein: CASSLGLDMSTDTQYF
V gene: TRBV13; D gene: TRBD2; J gene: TRBJ2-5; clone size: NA; CDR3 DNA: TGTGCCAGCAGTTTCACTAGCGGACCCCAAGAGACCCAGTACTTC; CDR3 protein: CASSFTSGPQETQYF
V gene: TRBV9; D gene: NA; J gene: TRBJ1-2; clone size: NA; CDR3 DNA: TGTGCCAGCAGCTCGGAGGGGGGCTACACCTTC; CDR3 protein: CASSSEGGYTF
V gene: TRBV18; D gene: NA; J gene: TRBJ1-6; clone size: NA; CDR3 DNA: TGTGCCAGCTCACCACAGGGGCAGGATTCACCCCTCCACTTT; CDR3 protein: CASSPQGQDSPLHF
V gene: TRBV5-1; D gene: NA; J gene: TRBJ1-1; clone size: NA; CDR3 DNA: TGCGCCAGCAGCGCACCGGGGCTTAACATGAACACTGAAGCTTTCTTT; CDR3 protein: CASSAPGLNMNTEAFF
V gene: TRBV6-6; D gene: NA; J gene: TRBJ1-1; clone size: NA; CDR3 DNA: TGTGCCAGCAGTTACGTGCAGTCACCAAACACTGAAGCTTTCTTT; CDR3 protein: CASSYVQSPNTEAFF
V gene: TRBV9; D gene: NA; J gene: TRBJ1-3; clone size: NA; CDR3 DNA: TGTGCCAGCAGCGTAGAAAGAGGGTTAGGAAACACCATATATTTT; CDR3 protein: CASSVERGLGNTIYF
V gene: TRBV30; D gene: TRBD1; J gene: TRBJ2-2; clone size: NA; CDR3 DNA: TGTGCCTGGAGTGTCGGGACAGGGGTTTCAGGGGAGCTGTTTTTT; CDR3 protein: CAWSVGTGVSGELFF
V gene: TRBV2; D gene: NA; J gene: TRBJ1-5; clone size: once; CDR3 DNA: TGTGCCAGCAGCCCACAGACTACAGGGTTTGGGGATCAGCCCCAGCATTTT; CDR3 protein: CASSPQTTGFGDQPQHF
V gene: TRBV19; D gene: NA; J gene: TRBJ2-5; clone size: NA; CDR3 DNA: TGTGCCAGTAGTATAGACGGAGGGAGGGAGACCCAGTACTTC; CDR3 protein: CASSIDGGRETQYF
V gene: TRBV5-1; D gene: NA; J gene: TRBJ1-2; clone size: NA; CDR3 DNA: TGCGCCAGCAGCTTGGCCCGGGATGGCTACACCTTC; CDR3 protein: CASSLARDGYTF
V gene: TRBV11-2; D gene: NA; J gene: TRBJ1-1; clone size: once; CDR3 DNA: TGTGCCAGACCAACTTCAAACACTGAAGCTTTCTTT; CDR3 protein: CARPTSNTEAFF
V gene: TRBV11-2; D gene: NA; J gene: TRBJ1-1; clone size: NA; CDR3 DNA: TGTGCCAGCAGCTTGACTGAAGCTTTCTTT; CDR3 protein: CASSLTEAFF
V gene: TRBV3-1/TRBV3-2; D gene: NA; J gene: TRBJ1-5; clone size: NA; CDR3 DNA: TGTGCCAGCAGCCGTCGGACCGATCAGCCCCAGCATTTT; CDR3 protein: CASSRRTDQPQHF
V gene: TRBV2; D gene: TRBD1; J gene: TRBJ2-2; clone size: NA; CDR3 DNA: TGTGCCAGCAGTGGACAGGGTAACACCGGGGAGCTGTTTTTT; CDR3 protein: CASSGQGNTGELFF
V gene: TRBV6-5; D gene: NA; J gene: TRBJ1-1; clone size: NA; CDR3 DNA: TGTGCCAGCAGTTACCGGGTGAACACTGAAGCTTTCTTT; CDR3 protein: CASSYRVNTEAFF
V gene: TRBV18; D gene: NA; J gene: TRBJ2-7; clone size: NA; CDR3 DNA: TGTGCCAGCTCACCAATGACAGTCTCTGTGGCCTACGAGCAGTACTTC; CDR3 protein: CASSPMTVSVAYEQYF
V gene: TRBV18; D gene: NA; J gene: TRBJ2-1; clone size: NA; CDR3 DNA: TGTGCCAGCTCACCAGTTCTAGCGAGGAGCAATGAGCAGTTCTTC; CDR3 protein: CASSPVLARSNEQFF
V gene: TRBV27; D gene: TRBD1; J gene: TRBJ1-6; clone size: NA; CDR3 DNA: TGTGCCAGCAGTTTATTGGGGGACAGGGCCTACGAATCACCCCTCCACTTT; CDR3 protein: CASSLLGDRAYESPLHF
V gene: TRBV28; D gene: NA; J gene: TRBJ1-1; clone size: NA; CDR3 DNA: TGTGCCAGCAGTTCTCTAGGGCGAACTGAAGCTTTCTTT; CDR3 protein: CASSSLGRTEAFF
V gene: TRBV19; D gene: TRBD1; J gene: TRBJ2-5; clone size: once; CDR3 DNA: TGTGCCAGTAGGGCCGGGACAGGGAAAGAGACCCAGTACTTC; CDR3 protein: CASRAGTGKETQYF
V gene: TRBV5-4; D gene: NA; J gene: TRBJ2-7; clone size: NA; CDR3 DNA: TGTGCCAGCAGCTACCAGGGCTACGAGCAGTACTTC; CDR3 protein: CASSYQGYEQYF
V gene: TRBV7-9; D gene: NA; J gene: TRBJ1-2; clone size: NA; CDR3 DNA: TGTGCCAGCAGCTTAGGCGGCTATGGCTACACCTTC; CDR3 protein: CASSLGGYGYTF
V gene: TRBV24-1; D gene: NA; J gene: TRBJ1-1; clone size: NA; CDR3 DNA: TGTGCCACCAGTGAACGGGGGGGAACTGAAGCTTTCTTT; CDR3 protein: CATSERGGTEAFF
V gene: TRBV27; D gene: NA; J gene: TRBJ2-2; clone size: NA; CDR3 DNA: TGTGCCAGCAGTTTAACTGGAACCGGGGAGCTGTTTTTT; CDR3 protein: CASSLTGTGELFF
V gene: TRBV7-3; D gene: NA; J gene: TRBJ1-5; clone size: NA; CDR3 DNA: TGTGCCAGCAGCCGGCTCGCGGTTCGGAGTCAGCCCCAGCATTTT; CDR3 protein: CASSRLAVRSQPQHF
V gene: TRBV15; D gene: TRBD1; J gene: TRBJ1-2; clone size: NA; CDR3 DNA: TGTGCCACCAGCAGGGACAGGGGTCTCCGAAACTATGGCTACACCTTC; CDR3 protein: CATSRDRGLRNYGYTF
V gene: TRBV9; D gene: NA; J gene: TRBJ1-4; clone size: NA; CDR3 DNA: TGTGCCAGCAGCGGAGAATATGAAAAACTGTTTTTT; CDR3 protein: CASSGEYEKLFF
V gene: TRBV10-3; D gene: NA; J gene: TRBJ1-2; clone size: NA; CDR3 DNA: TGTGCCATCAGTGAGCAATGGAGCGGCTACACCTTC; CDR3 protein: CAISEQWSGYTF
V gene: TRBV6-1; D gene: NA; J gene: TRBJ1-3; clone size: NA; CDR3 DNA: TGTGCCAGCAGTGATCAGCGGGGGCTTGGAAACACCATATATTTT; CDR3 protein: CASSDQRGLGNTIYF
V gene: TRBV6-2/TRBV6-3; D gene: TRBD2; J gene: TRBJ2-3; clone size: NA; CDR3 DNA: TGTGCCAGCAGTGTTGTGGCGGGAGGGAAGACAGATACGCAGTATTTT; CDR3 protein: CASSVVAGGKTDTQYF
V gene: TRBV6-4; D gene: NA; J gene: TRBJ2-2; clone size: NA; CDR3 DNA: TGTGCCAGCAGTGACTCGGGTCTCCGGGAGCACACCGGGGAGCTGTTTTTT; CDR3 protein: CASSDSGLREHTGELFF
V gene: TRBV4-3; D gene: NA; J gene: TRBJ2-5; clone size: NA; CDR3 DNA: TGCGCCAGCAGCAACGCCGGGCAGGGGTACCAAGAGACCCAGTACTTC; CDR3 protein: CASSNAGQGYQETQYF
V gene: TRBV5-6; D gene: NA; J gene: TRBJ2-7; clone size: NA; CDR3 DNA: TGTGCCAGCAGTCGAACCCCCTACGAGCAGTACTTC; CDR3 protein: CASSRTPYEQYF
V gene: TRBV19; D gene: NA; J gene: TRBJ2-2; clone size: NA; CDR3 DNA: TGTGCCAGTACGGTAGCGGGGGAGCTGTTTTTT; CDR3 protein: CASTVAGELFF
V gene: TRBV14; D gene: NA; J gene: TRBJ2-1; clone size: NA; CDR3 DNA: TGTGCCAGCAGCCGGCGCTTCGGATCCTACAATGAGCAGTTCTTC; CDR3 protein: CASSRRFGSYNEQFF
V gene: TRBV3-1/TRBV3-2; D gene: NA; J gene: TRBJ1-1; clone size: NA; CDR3 DNA: TGTGCCAGCAGCCAAGAGGGAGGGGATGCTGAAGCTTTCTTT; CDR3 protein: CASSQEGGDAEAFF
V gene: TRBV28; D gene: TRBD2; J gene: TRBJ2-1; clone size: NA; CDR3 DNA: TGTGCCAGCAGTTTGAAACTAGCGGGGCCATACAATGAGCAGTTCTTC; CDR3 protein: CASSLKLAGPYNEQFF
V gene: TRBV18; D gene: NA; J gene: TRBJ2-1; clone size: NA; CDR3 DNA: TGTGCCAGCTCACCAGGGACACCGAACAATGAGCAGTTCTTC; CDR3 protein: CASSPGTPNNEQFF
V gene: TRBV19; D gene: NA; J gene: TRBJ1-1; clone size: NA; CDR3 DNA: TGTGCCAGTAATTGGGGCCCCAGAGCTTTCTTT; CDR3 protein: CASNWGPRAFF
V gene: TRBV28; D gene: TRBD1; J gene: TRBJ1-2; clone size: NA; CDR3 DNA: TGTGCCAGCAGTATGGGACAGGGACTTGGCTACACCTTC; CDR3 protein: CASSMGQGLGYTF
V gene: TRBV6-6; D gene: NA; J gene: TRBJ1-6; clone size: NA; CDR3 DNA: TGTGCCAGCAGTCTCTCGACTCCGAGCTCCTATAATTCACCCCTCCACTTT; CDR3 protein: CASSLSTPSSYNSPLHF
V gene: TRBV28; D gene: NA; J gene: TRBJ2-3; clone size: NA; CDR3 DNA: TGTGCCAGCAGTTTCCTGAGACAGGACACAGATACGCAGTATTTT; CDR3 protein: CASSFLRQDTDTQYF
V gene: TRBV12-3/TRBV12-4; D gene: NA; J gene: TRBJ1-5; clone size: medium-sized; CDR3 DNA: TGTGCCAGCAGCGGCGGTAGTACTCAGCCCCAGCATTTT; CDR3 protein: CASSGGSTQPQHF
V gene: TRBV20-1; D gene: NA; J gene: TRBJ1-2; clone size: NA; CDR3 DNA: TGCAGTGCTAGTCGCGAGATCCAGCTCATGGGCTACACCTTC; CDR3 protein: CSASREIQLMGYTF
V gene: TRBV5-4; D gene: NA; J gene: TRBJ1-2; clone size: NA; CDR3 DNA: TGTGCCAGCAGCTTGGACGGGCCCTATGGCTACACCTTC; CDR3 protein: CASSLDGPYGYTF
V gene: TRBV6-1; D gene: TRBD1; J gene: TRBJ1-1; clone size: NA; CDR3 DNA: TGTGCCAGCAGTGAAGCTTATTCGGACAGGATCCTATTT; CDR3 protein: CASSEAYSDRILF